This T cell receptor beta chain was observed in a study of blood T cell repertoires in COVID-19. Overall study: Both acute and convalescent COVID-19 samples were obtained from the United States, Italy and Spain. PBMCs, B-cell-depleted T cells, or T cells were the source of the cDNA or gDNA that made up the material.

Original analysis: Nucleated cell counts were estimated from reference gene primer amplification. Clones were sequenced by immunoSEQ multiplex PCR, and TCRdb holds only the in-frame ones, with some missing. That table furnishes V, J and clone size, whereas the DNA furnished D and trimming. The sample holds under 55,000 clones, roughly 80% seen once. Germline-derived CDR1 and CDR2 are SGHTS and YDEGEE. The CDR3 extends over 15 amino acids. V lost 4 bases to trimming and J lost 9 bases, with 20 bases between them. The sequenced material came from peripheral blood. The rearrangement links TRBV5-8 to TRBJ1-5, with D possibly matching TRBD1 (6 bases). This sequence was found in a man over 45 with acute or convalescent COVID-19. CDR3 amino acids: CASSQARDIGLPQHF. The CDR3 DNA reads as TGTGCCAGCAGCCAAGCCAGGGACATCGGGTTGCCCCAGCATTTT.